The rows below give T cell receptor beta chains drawn from one sample of a study of T cell repertoires in cytomegalovirus infection. TCRdb re-analysed the reads in MiXCR, keeping a single row per CDR3 protein. This table holds about 740,000 distinct CDR3 sequences, 35% to 45% found once. Sequencing was done on a sample of PBMCs. These receptors were obtained from a human donor in good health (CMV status not recorded). Some clones in this sample may be carry-over from other donors' samples. Each CDR3 is given with its conserved first and last residue.

>TRBV5-1
CASGRRQGETQYF
>TRBV7-2
CASSPWGAGSYEQYF
>TRBV12-3/TRBV12-4
CASRLSEGGYTF
>TRBV12-3/TRBV12-4
CASSLLGDTEAFF
>TRBV7-6
CASSSLEGNDNQPQHF
>TRBV6-1
CASSPQGVGINSPLHF
>TRBV28
CASSLAGRTLVLTDTQYF
>TRBV20-1
CSAAEERGLRETQYF
>TRBV5-1
CASSTGTVQGRYTF
>TRBV12-3/TRBV12-4
CASSFWVNEAFF
>TRBV28
CASRVGTAISYEQYF
>TRBV20-1
CSARDPRLQGHAFF
>TRBV7-6
CASSPREPLNTEAFF
>TRBV10-3
CAISQLAGAIDTQYF
>TRBV7-6
CASSLAKAGVGNEQFF
>TRBV14
CASSQRLAGGETQYF
>TRBV7-4
CASSFPRTTEAFF
>TRBV6-2/TRBV6-3
CASTGVRYNEQFF
>TRBV4-1
CASSQTGGYEAFF
>TRBV20-1
CSARGLWANQPQHF
>TRBV11-2
CASSKARSSYEQYF
>TRBV7-6
CASSLDYPRQGGTEAFF
>TRBV4-1
CASSQGRDNSPLHF
>TRBV20-1
CSAGTMVETGELFF
>TRBV7-9
CASSWLLRGRNTGELFF
>TRBV25-1
CASSDLQGANSEAFF
>TRBV12-5
CASAAGLAPNNEQFF
>TRBV19
CASSHGGENEQYF
>TRBV7-2
CASSDRDRGPYNEQFF
>TRBV19
CATRRSGGGGQPQHF
>TRBV5-1
CASTSVNEQFF
>TRBV29-1
CSVEQGSGYTF
>TRBV6-1
CASSRRGQGVMEQFF
>TRBV19
CASSILLPAGGQGAYLSYNEQFF
>TRBV28
CASSLGGGRHGYTF
>TRBV27
CASSSRDRGLGGELFF
>TRBV20-1
CSARDPTGPFYGYTF
>TRBV15
CATSRGVELFF
>TRBV28
CASSLRTPYNEKLFF
>TRBV12-3/TRBV12-4
CASSLSRGQETQYF
>TRBV7-6
CASSLGTPVHLYF
>TRBV19
CASSSGQRGTQYF
>TRBV6-4
CASSADSAGGNTIYF
>TRBV25-1
CASSDLSALANYGYTF
>TRBV27
CASSRMTGSYEQYF
>TRBV27
CASRPAGALAYYEQYF
>TRBV27
CASSPSQTGNPSGANVLTF
>TRBV28
CASSFHHGTSGYEQYF
>TRBV19
CASSIGEHSNQPQHF